These 21 T cell receptor beta chains were sequenced from one sample in a study of CD8+CD57+ T cells in acquired aplastic anemia. In patients chosen for sequencing, flow cytometry had shown CD8+CD57+ cell expansion. CDR3 and TCR beta VDJ profiling relied on a genomic DNA template. MiXCR, applied by TCRdb to the reads, yields one record per CDR3 protein. The sample has 250,000 to 350,000 distinct CDR3 sequences, approximately 58% seen once. The source material was sorted CD4+, CD8+, or CD8+CD57+ T cells (not recorded which) from PBMCs. The receptors derive from a human donor with aplastic anemia.

V is TRBV7-2 and J is TRBJ2-7; 8 bases match TRBD2. CDR1 and CDR2 (germline): SGHTA, FQGNSA. The CDR3 is 15 amino acids. The V and J ends lost 6 bases and 7 bases, in that order; junction bases with no gene match: 14. CDR3 DNA: TGTGCCAGCAGTCAGAGCGGGGGCGACGCTGGAGAGCAGTACTTC. Protein product: CASSQSGGDAGEQYF.

The V and J genes are TRBV19 and TRBJ2-1; maybe TRBD2 (6 bases). V was pared by 3 bases and J by 8 bases, with 8 bases between. The CDR3 has 12 residues. In germline, CDR1 is LNHDA, CDR2 SQIVND (reference sequence). The CDR3 DNA sequence: TGTGCCAGTAGTATTGGAGGGGATGAGCAGTTCTTC. Translation gives CASSIGGDEQFF.

V and J are TRBV12-3 or TRBV12-4 and TRBJ1-1, with unresolved D. The CDR3 spans 13 residues. The V end was cut by 6 bases, the J end by 4 bases, with 12 bases between. The CDR3 spells CASRESGGTEAFF. As DNA, the CDR3 is TGTGCCAGCAGAGAATCGGGAGGCACTGAAGCTTTCTTT.

This chain joins TRBV5-1 and TRBJ2-5, with no clear D. This CDR3 has 14 residues. Trimming shortened V by 4 bases and J by 2 bases, and 12 bases separated the two germline ends. Germline CDR1 reads SGHRS; CDR2 reads YFSETQ. CDR3 region: CASSGRPEQETQYF. Written as DNA, the CDR3 is TGCGCCAGCAGCGGAAGACCAGAGCAAGAGACCCAGTACTTC.

The CDR3, as DNA: TGTGCCAGCAGCTCAGGGTCTTCCGCCACCGGGGAGCTGTTTTTT. Translated, it gives CASSSGSSATGELFF. The rearrangement uses TRBV7-9 and TRBJ2-2; possible D gene TRBD1, 5 bases. V was pared by 4 bases and J by 4 bases, with 13 bases between. The CDR3 has 15 amino acids. The germline gives CDR1 SEHNR, CDR2 FQNEAQ (reference sequence).

This clonotype was observed a few times. The junction departs from the called germline gene at one end, perhaps through a read error. The chain carries TRBV7-8 and TRBJ2-7; D possibly matches TRBD1 or TRBD2 (5 bases each). The germline V gene encodes CDR1 SGHVS and CDR2 FQNEAQ. The CDR3 has 14 residues. The CDR3 region has the DNA TGTGCCAGCAGCTTAGCGTTGGGTAGGGACGGGCAGCACTTC. Translating gives CASSLALGRDGQHF.

The chain joins TRBV2 to TRBJ2-7; no definite D call. The germline V gene has CDR1 SNHLY and CDR2 FYNNEI. The CDR3 sequence is 14 residues long. The V end lost 2 bases, the J end lost 0 bases, and 8 bases lay between the germline ends. The CDR3 region has the DNA TGTGCCAGCAGTGAACGGCACAGCTCCTACGAGCAGTACTTC. Amino acids: CASSERHSSYEQYF.

This clonotype was detected only a few times. V and J are TRBV7-2 and TRBJ1-1; a weak D match, TRBD1 (5 bases). The V gene's germline CDR1 is SGHTA and CDR2 FQGNSA. There are 16 residues in the CDR3. Trimming shortened V by 2 bases and J by 4 bases, and 17 bases separated the two germline ends. CDR3 region: CASSLPGVGGATEAFF. DNA for the CDR3: TGTGCCAGCAGCTTACCCGGGGTTGGCGGGGCCACTGAAGCTTTCTTT.

In its sample, this clonotype was seen many times. The V call is TRBV5-1, the J call TRBJ2-3; D is unclear. V shed 0 bases and J shed 2 bases, with 13 bases lying between them. This CDR3 has 16 residues. The germline CDR1 and CDR2 sequences are SGHRS and YFSETQ. The CDR3 DNA reads as TGCGCCAGCAGCTTGGAGGCTGCTTCGTTCACAGATACGCAGTATTTT. Its translation is CASSLEAASFTDTQYF. Full variable domain (remainder filled in from reference TRBV5-1 and TRBJ2-3): KAGVTQTPRYLIKTRGQQVTLSCSPISGHRSVSWYQQTPGQGLQFLFEYFSETQRNKGNFPGRFSGRQFSNSRSEMNVSTLELGDSALYLCASSLEAASFTDTQYFGPGTRLTVL.

The CDR3 nucleotides are TGTGCCAGCAGCTTAGCCATCGGGGAGCAGTACTTC. As protein: CASSLAIGEQYF. J is TRBJ2-7 and V is TRBV7-2; D remains unclear. V gave up 0 bases and J gave up 7 bases, with 7 bases separating them. The germline CDR1 and CDR2 sequences are SGHTA and FQGNSA. The CDR3 sequence is 12 residues long.

Details on this clonotype: With a much larger clone just one base away, this may be a read error. The chain has TRBV6-6 and TRBJ2-2; 7 bases agree with TRBD2. The CDR3 length is 18 residues. Germline V gene lookup returns CDR1 MNHNY and CDR2 SVGAGI (reference sequence). The CDR3: CASGYSVGGSRSTGELFF. The CDR3 region has the DNA TGTGCCAGCGGTTACTCGGTAGGCGGGAGTAGGAGCACCGGGGAGCTGTTTTTT.

This clonotype was seen many times. The chain is built from TRBV9 and TRBJ1-3; maybe TRBD1 (5 bases). The CDR3 length is 15 residues. V was shortened by 0 bases and J by 0 bases, with 7 bases between the two germline ends. Looked up from germline, CDR1 is SGDLS and CDR2 is YYNGEE. CDR3 region: CASSVGGTSGNTIYF. The DNA for the CDR3 is TGTGCCAGCAGCGTAGGAGGGACCTCTGGAAACACCATATATTTT.

This clonotype was counted at least ten times. The chain couples TRBV2 to TRBJ1-3, with D unclear. Germline V gene lookup returns CDR1 SNHLY and CDR2 FYNNEI. The CDR3 covers 14 residues. Deletions cut 2 bases from V and 0 bases from J, with 5 bases between. The CDR3 loop reads CASSELSSGNTIYF. CDR3 DNA: TGTGCCAGCAGTGAATTGAGCTCTGGAAACACCATATATTTT.

In the case of this clonotype: A much larger clone lies a single base off, so this may be a read error. CDR3 sequence: CASILWGFDGYTF. The CDR3 DNA sequence: TGTGCCAGCATACTGTGGGGATTTGATGGCTACACCTTC. The V and J genes are TRBV6-1 and TRBJ1-2; D remains ambiguous. The CDR3 is made up of 13 amino acids. CDR1 is MNHNS, CDR2 SASEGT, per germline. Trimming pared 7 bases from V and 6 bases from J, leaving 15 bases between.

This clonotype was seen many times. This chain links TRBV5-6 with TRBJ2-3; D call uncertain. The CDR3 spans 16 residues. V lost 4 bases and J 1 base, leaving 16 bases between the germline ends. Germline CDR1 is SGHDT and CDR2 is YYEEEE. The CDR3 DNA reads TGTGCCAGCAGCCCCAGAGGTAGGATTGGCACAGATACGCAGTATTTT. Translation: CASSPRGRIGTDTQYF.

Remarks on this clonotype: A much larger clone differs by one base, so this may be a read error. This chain links TRBV6-6 with TRBJ2-1; D not resolved. V was cut by 10 bases and J by 5 bases, with 12 bases left in between. This CDR3 is built from 12 residues. Germline lookup yields CDR1 MNHNY and CDR2 SVGAGI (reference sequence). The CDR3 DNA reads TGTGCCATGGGTGGGCGTAACAATGAGCAGTTCTTC. This sequence encodes CAMGGRNNEQFF.

This rearrangement joins TRBV6-5 to TRBJ1-5; perhaps TRBD1 as D (5 bases). This CDR3 is built from 15 residues. Trimming cost V 5 bases and J 4 bases, with 15 bases left between them. The germline gives CDR1 MNHEY, CDR2 SVGAGI. The CDR3 here is CASSTTGLGNQPQHF. CDR3 coding DNA: TGTGCCAGCAGTACAACAGGTTTGGGAAATCAGCCCCAGCATTTT.

This clonotype was seen ten or more times. CDR3 DNA sequence: TGCGCCAGCAGCCAAGGTGCAGGCGGGAGGCCCTCGGAGACCCAGTACTTC. Its protein is CASSQGAGGRPSETQYF. This chain uses TRBV4-1 with TRBJ2-5; 8 bases map to TRBD2. CDR3 length equals 17 residues. From germline, CDR1 is MGHRA and CDR2 YSYEKL. Trimming removed 1 base from V and 5 bases from J; junction bases left unmatched: 12.

The gene calls are TRBV2 and TRBJ2-3; no clear D. The germline V and J ends were trimmed by 2 bases and 6 bases, with 12 bases remaining between them. This CDR3 is 14 amino acids long. Germline CDR1 is SNHLY and CDR2 is FYNNEI. The CDR3 is CASSEIRLQDTQYF. The CDR3 DNA follows: TGTGCCAGCAGTGAAATAAGGTTGCAGGATACGCAGTATTTT.

The chain has TRBV19 and TRBJ2-1; D is perhaps TRBD1 (5 bases). Germline V gene data show CDR1 as LNHDA and CDR2 as SQIVND (reference sequence). CDR3 length equals 15 residues. The V end lost 5 bases, the J end lost 0 bases, and 11 bases lay between the germline ends. The CDR3 DNA is TGTGCCAGTAGTCAGCTGACAGACTCCTACAATGAGCAGTTCTTC. Protein sequence: CASSQLTDSYNEQFF.

V gene TRBV7-8 combines with J gene TRBJ2-7; the match to TRBD1 covers 7 bases. The trim removed 5 bases at V and 0 bases at J, leaving 7 bases unmatched. The CDR3 has 15 amino acids. Germline V lookup: CDR1 SGHVS, CDR2 FQNEAQ. The CDR3: CASSMPGQRSYEQYF. The CDR3 coding sequence is TGTGCCAGCAGCATGCCGGGACAGCGCTCCTACGAGCAGTACTTC.